This T cell receptor (beta chain) was observed in a study of OX40 agonist ivuxolimab in advanced cancers. In the study overall: Cohort: 80% to 90% men, mean age 60, aged about 23 to 79.

Profiled with immunoSEQ multiplex PCR; TCRdb holds only in-frame clones, not every one. The sample includes about 40,000 clones, 75% to 90% seen only once; the top ten take 4.7%. The sample holds a few counts of this clone. Its antigen is not identified. V was trimmed by 6 bases and J by 4 bases, leaving 13 bases between them. From germline, CDR1 is MDHEN and CDR2 SYDVKM. CDR3 size: 14 residues. Notes on the study in general: Certain nonresponding patients likewise had low normalized T-cell clonal expansion. Still undetermined is the antigen specificity of the expanded peripheral T cells.

This receptor was obtained from an adult with an advanced solid tumor such as melanoma, head and neck, liver or kidney cancer. The material sequenced was CD4+ or CD8+ T cells sorted from blood, taken in a trial of the OX40 agonist ivuxolimab. This chain joins TRBV28 and TRBJ1-5; D call uncertain. CDR3 residues: CASSQGGGNQPQHF. CDR3 nucleotides: TGTGCCAGCAGCCAAGGCGGAGGGAATCAGCCCCAGCATTTT.